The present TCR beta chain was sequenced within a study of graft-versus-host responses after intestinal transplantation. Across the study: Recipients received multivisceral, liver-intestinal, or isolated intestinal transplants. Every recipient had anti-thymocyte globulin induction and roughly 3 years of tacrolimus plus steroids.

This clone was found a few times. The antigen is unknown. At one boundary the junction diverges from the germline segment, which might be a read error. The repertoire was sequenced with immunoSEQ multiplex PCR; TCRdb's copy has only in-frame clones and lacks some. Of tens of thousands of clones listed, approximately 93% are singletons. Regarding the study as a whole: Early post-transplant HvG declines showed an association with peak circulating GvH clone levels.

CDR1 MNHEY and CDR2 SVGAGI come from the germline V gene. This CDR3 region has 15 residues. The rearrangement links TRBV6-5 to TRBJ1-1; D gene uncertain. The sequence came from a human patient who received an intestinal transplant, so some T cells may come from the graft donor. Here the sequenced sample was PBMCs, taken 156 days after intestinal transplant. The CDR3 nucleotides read TGTGCCAGCAGTTACCGTGCCGGTGGGAACCCTGAAGCTTTCTTT. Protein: CASSYRAGGNPEAFF.